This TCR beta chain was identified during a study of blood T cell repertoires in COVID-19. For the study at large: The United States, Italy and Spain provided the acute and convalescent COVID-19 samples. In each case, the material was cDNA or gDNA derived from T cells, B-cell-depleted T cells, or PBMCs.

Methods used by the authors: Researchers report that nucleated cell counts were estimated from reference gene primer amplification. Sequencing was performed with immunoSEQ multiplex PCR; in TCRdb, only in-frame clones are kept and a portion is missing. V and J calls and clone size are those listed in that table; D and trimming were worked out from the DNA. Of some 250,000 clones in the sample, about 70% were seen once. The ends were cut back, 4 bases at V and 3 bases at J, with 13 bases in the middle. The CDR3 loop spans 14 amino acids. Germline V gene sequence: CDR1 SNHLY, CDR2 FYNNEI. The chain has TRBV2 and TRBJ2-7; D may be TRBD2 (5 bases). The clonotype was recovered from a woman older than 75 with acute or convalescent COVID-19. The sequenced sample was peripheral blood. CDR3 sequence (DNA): TGTGCCAGCAGTGTAACGGGATTGGACTACGAGCAGTACTTC. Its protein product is CASSVTGLDYEQYF.